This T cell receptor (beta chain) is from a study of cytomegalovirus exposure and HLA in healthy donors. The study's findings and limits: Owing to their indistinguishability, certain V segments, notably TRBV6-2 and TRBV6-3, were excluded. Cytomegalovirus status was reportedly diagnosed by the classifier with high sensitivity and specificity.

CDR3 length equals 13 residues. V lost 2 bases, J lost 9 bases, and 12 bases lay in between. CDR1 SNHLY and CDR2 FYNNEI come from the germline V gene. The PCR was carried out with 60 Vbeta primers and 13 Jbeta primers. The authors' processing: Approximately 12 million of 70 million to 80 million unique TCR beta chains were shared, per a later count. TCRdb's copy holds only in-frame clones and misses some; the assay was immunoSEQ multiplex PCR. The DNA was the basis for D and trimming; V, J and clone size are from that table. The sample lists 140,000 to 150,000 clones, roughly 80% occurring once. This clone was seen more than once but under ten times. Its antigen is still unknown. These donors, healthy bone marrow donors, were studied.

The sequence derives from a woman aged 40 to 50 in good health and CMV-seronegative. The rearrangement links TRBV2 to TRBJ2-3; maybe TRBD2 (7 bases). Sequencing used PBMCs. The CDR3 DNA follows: TGTGCCAGCAGTGAACGAGGGGGGGGGACGCAGTATTTT. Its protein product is CASSERGGGTQYF.